This is a list of T cell receptor beta chains from one sample in a study of T-cell reconstitution after alpha-beta-depleted transplantation in children. Each CDR3 protein is one row after TCRdb ran MiXCR on the PCR reads. The sample holds a few hundred thousand distinct CDR3 sequences; roughly an eighth are singletons and the top ten take around 5.6%. The starting material was PBMCs from the stem cell graft donor, obtained from the stem cell graft. The receptors stem from a human donor who donated a stem cell graft to a child with combined immunodeficiency. The CDR3 runs from the conserved cysteine through the conserved F or W. Fields, in order: CDR3 protein, D gene, V gene, clone size. D genes are given only for firm matches. Where a row states a size, it is once, few, many or the class of an expanded clone; other rows omit it.

CDR3aa: CASSLFGPELFF; d_gene: .; v_gene: TRBV12-3/TRBV12-4; abundance: many
CDR3aa: CASRRGPWSNEQFF; d_gene: TRBD1; v_gene: TRBV12-3/TRBV12-4; abundance: many
CDR3aa: CASTRLAGIAGELFF; d_gene: TRBD2; v_gene: TRBV5-1; abundance: .
CDR3aa: CASSFTEAYGYTF; d_gene: .; v_gene: TRBV12-3/TRBV12-4; abundance: few
CDR3aa: CASRGAGRINEQFF; d_gene: TRBD2; v_gene: TRBV12-3/TRBV12-4; abundance: many
CDR3aa: CASSQDWTSGSNEQFF; d_gene: TRBD2; v_gene: TRBV4-3; abundance: many
CDR3aa: CASSPAGAPSGFF; d_gene: .; v_gene: TRBV18; abundance: .
CDR3aa: CASSLGSAAYNSPLHF; d_gene: .; v_gene: TRBV7-2; abundance: .
CDR3aa: CASRTGTGTDTQYF; d_gene: TRBD1; v_gene: TRBV12-3/TRBV12-4; abundance: many
CDR3aa: CASSYSLFSVSNQPQHF; d_gene: .; v_gene: TRBV6-5; abundance: many
CDR3aa: CASSQETSGVYEQYF; d_gene: TRBD2; v_gene: TRBV7-2; abundance: .
CDR3aa: CSALSPGDEQFF; d_gene: .; v_gene: TRBV20-1; abundance: many
CDR3aa: CASSPNQVVSNVLTF; d_gene: .; v_gene: TRBV6-1; abundance: .
CDR3aa: CASATKGELPPLHEQFF; d_gene: .; v_gene: TRBV12-5; abundance: .
CDR3aa: CASSRTFGDTQYF; d_gene: .; v_gene: TRBV27; abundance: many
CDR3aa: CASSYPGRRGNQPQHF; d_gene: .; v_gene: TRBV6-2/TRBV6-3; abundance: .